One and the same sample provided the 20 T cell receptor beta chains below, sequenced in a study of siplizumab effects on memory and regulatory T cells. TCRdb keeps only in-frame clones here, not all; method: immunoSEQ multiplex PCR. The table has about 100,000 clones, roughly 94% seen once. Sequenced material: Tregs sorted from blood. These receptors came from a human donor in good health.

The J gene is TRBJ2-3, the V gene TRBV7-3; TRBD2 matches at 12 bases. The CDR3 is 16 amino acids. Unmatched junction bases numbered 6, after V lost 5 bases and J lost 3 bases. Germline CDR1 reads SGHTA; CDR2 reads FQGTGA. CDR3 nucleotide sequence: TGTGCCAGCAGCCTAGGACTAGCGGGAATTACAGATACGCAGTATTTT. Protein: CASSLGLAGITDTQYF.

The V and J genes are TRBV6-1 and TRBJ1-1; possible D gene TRBD1, 5 bases. Germline loops: CDR1 MNHNS, CDR2 SASEGT. This CDR3 comprises 12 residues. Trimming shortened V by 2 bases and J by 10 bases, and 11 bases separated the two germline ends. The CDR3 is CASSEPRVPAFF. The CDR3, as DNA: TGTGCCAGCAGTGAACCCAGGGTGCCAGCTTTCTTT.

The rearrangement links TRBV2 to TRBJ1-2; weak D call: TRBD1 (6 bases). The CDR3 has 17 amino acids. The V and J ends lost 2 bases and 4 bases respectively, with 20 bases between them. From germline, CDR1 is SNHLY and CDR2 FYNNEI. The CDR3 sequence is CASSEITVGTGSYGYTF. The CDR3 DNA reads TGTGCCAGCAGTGAAATCACAGTGGGCACAGGGAGCTATGGCTACACCTTC.

The genes are TRBV5-4 and TRBJ2-2; 13 bases are a match to TRBD2. Trimming cost V 4 bases and J 3 bases; bases outside gene matches: 3. In germline, CDR1 is SGHNT, CDR2 YYREEE (reference sequence). The CDR3 sequence is 16 residues long. Written as DNA, the CDR3 is TGTGCCAGCAGCGTAGGACTAGCGGGAGACACCGGGGAGCTGTTTTTT. It encodes CASSVGLAGDTGELFF. The complete variable domain, with remaining parts taken from reference TRBV5-4 and TRBJ2-2, reads ETGVTQSPTHLIKTRGQQVTLRCSSQSGHNTVSWYQQALGQGPQFIFQYYREEENGRGNFPPRFSGLQFPNYSSELNVNALELDDSALYLCASSVGLAGDTGELFFGEGSRLTVL.

The chain is built from TRBV7-3 and TRBJ2-1; 8 bases map to TRBD2. The V gene end was trimmed by 5 bases and the J gene end by 4 bases; junction bases not matched to a gene: 7. The germline V gene has CDR1 SGHTA and CDR2 FQGTGA. The CDR3 contains 15 residues. As DNA, the CDR3 is TGTGCCAGCAGCCCTAGCGGGTCTCGATACAATGAGCAGTTCTTC. It translates to CASSPSGSRYNEQFF.

This chain uses TRBV5-4 with TRBJ2-7, with TRBD1 as a possible D gene (6 bases). CDR3 length: 13 amino acids. V was trimmed by 1 base and J by 5 bases, leaving 10 bases between them. Germline V gene lookup returns CDR1 SGHNT and CDR2 YYREEE (reference sequence). In DNA form, the CDR3 reads TGTGCCAGCAGCTTGAACAGGGTCCACGAGCAGTACTTC. Amino acids: CASSLNRVHEQYF.

This chain uses TRBV18 with TRBJ2-1; 11 bases align to TRBD2. Trimming took 4 bases from V and 6 from J; bases not matched to a gene: 5. Germline assignment: CDR1 KGHSH and CDR2 LQKENI. The CDR3 extends over 15 amino acids. The CDR3 region is CASSLSGRAGNEQFF. DNA for the CDR3: TGTGCCAGCTCACTTAGCGGGAGGGCCGGCAATGAGCAGTTCTTC. Together with reference TRBV18 and TRBJ2-1, the CDR3 gives the full variable domain: NAGVMQNPRHLVRRRGQEARLRCSPMKGHSHVYWYRQLPEEGLKFMVYLQKENIIDESGMPKERFSAEFPKEGPSILRIQQVVRGDSAAYFCASSLSGRAGNEQFFGPGTRLTVL.

The gene calls are TRBV2 and TRBJ2-4, with D uncertain. CDR1 SNHLY and CDR2 FYNNEI come from the germline V gene. The CDR3 runs 14 residues. Trimming removed 6 bases at V and 0 bases at J, with 9 bases between. This chain's CDR3 is CASRAGLAKNIQYF. The CDR3 nucleotides are TGTGCCAGCAGGGCCGGTCTAGCCAAAAACATTCAGTACTTC.

This chain joins TRBV27 and TRBJ2-1; D gene uncertain. The V gene's germline CDR1 is MNHEY and CDR2 SMNVEV (reference sequence). The CDR3 totals 13 residues. V was trimmed by 2 bases and J by 11 bases, leaving 13 bases between them. The CDR3 loop is CASSLTPASQQFF. Here the CDR3 DNA reads TGTGCCAGCAGTTTAACTCCCGCGAGTCAGCAGTTCTTC.

Here the CDR3 reads CASSTGQGATEAFF. DNA for the CDR3: TGCGCCAGCAGCACGGGACAGGGGGCCACTGAAGCTTTCTTT. The rearrangement uses TRBV5-1 and TRBJ1-1; TRBD1 matches at 12 bases. This CDR3 region has 14 residues. The trim removed 4 bases at V and 4 bases at J, leaving 2 bases unmatched. The germline V gene encodes CDR1 SGHRS and CDR2 YFSETQ.

The chain carries TRBV5-8 and TRBJ2-1; 8 positions match TRBD2. CDR1 and CDR2 (germline): SGHTS, YDEGEE. The CDR3 length is 15 residues. V shed 1 base, J shed 2 bases, and the junction held 2 bases outside the gene matches. The CDR3 DNA reads as TGTGCCAGCAGCTTGAGTAGCGGGGCCTACAATGAGCAGTTCTTC. This translates into CASSLSSGAYNEQFF.

The chain joins TRBV6-6 to TRBJ2-5; 7 bases are a match to TRBD1. V was clipped by 5 bases and J by 5 bases; unmatched bases: 11. This CDR3 contains 15 residues. The germline V gene encodes CDR1 MNHNY and CDR2 SVGAGI (reference sequence). The DNA of the CDR3 is TGTGCCAGCAGTCCAGGACAGGCCCTGGTGGAGACCCAGTACTTC. Translated: CASSPGQALVETQYF.

The chain combines TRBV6-1 with TRBJ2-3; D remains ambiguous. This CDR3 spans 14 amino acids. V lost 5 bases, J lost 1 base, and 10 bases lay in between. Germline V gene lookup returns CDR1 MNHNS and CDR2 SASEGT. The CDR3: CASSPRVRTDTQYF. The CDR3 coding sequence is TGTGCCAGCAGTCCTAGAGTTCGCACAGATACGCAGTATTTT.

This chain uses TRBV29-1 with TRBJ1-1; D is unresolved. V lost 4 bases and J 1 base, leaving 4 bases between the germline ends. The germline V gene has CDR1 SQVTM and CDR2 ANQGSEA. CDR3 size: 11 residues. This CDR3 reads CSVGQNTEAFF. The CDR3 coding sequence is TGCAGCGTTGGACAGAACACTGAAGCTTTCTTT.

The J gene is TRBJ2-7, the V gene TRBV6-1, with 7 nucleotides matching TRBD1. V lost 5 bases and J lost 3; bases outside the gene matches: 7. The CDR3 runs 14 residues. CDR1 and CDR2 from the germline V gene are MNHNS and SASEGT. CDR3 in amino acids: CASSWTGWSYEQYF. The CDR3, as DNA: TGTGCCAGCAGTTGGACAGGATGGAGCTACGAGCAGTACTTC.

This clone was found a few times. This chain joins TRBV20-1 and TRBJ1-2, with D hard to call. Germline CDR1 and CDR2: DFQATT and SNEGSKA (reference sequence). Deletions cut 3 bases from V and 0 bases from J, with 2 bases between. The CDR3 has 11 residues. The CDR3 DNA sequence: TGCAGTGCTAGCCCTAACTATGGCTACACCTTC. Encoded protein: CSASPNYGYTF.

This clone has a single count. Lacking the conserved final phenylalanine or tryptophan, this CDR3 likely reflects a read error. The DNA is left out, because the CDR3 cannot be placed on it with certainty; the CDR3 is given as TCRdb lists it. This chain joins TRBV9 and TRBJ1-4; the table's D call, TRBD1, was not checked against the DNA. With termini counted, the CDR3 has 11 amino acids. Germline V gives CDR1 SGDLS, CDR2 YYNGEE. CDR3 sequence: CASSVALAGRY.

This sequence joins TRBV29-1 and TRBJ2-2; 9 bases line up with TRBD2. Unmatched junction bases numbered 10, after V lost 4 bases and J lost 4 bases. Germline loops: CDR1 SQVTM, CDR2 ANQGSEA. The CDR3 sequence is 16 residues long. Here the CDR3 reads CSVVEAGGPGTGELFF. The CDR3 DNA reads TGCAGCGTTGTGGAGGCGGGAGGGCCGGGCACCGGGGAGCTGTTTTTT.

In nucleotides, the CDR3 is TGTGCCTGGAGGACCCCAGGGGGAGCCTATGGCTACACCTTC. This sequence encodes CAWRTPGGAYGYTF. The V call is TRBV30, the J call TRBJ1-2; 7 positions match TRBD1. Losses at the gene ends were 3 bases for V and 4 bases for J; bases not matched to a gene: 8. This CDR3 contains 14 residues. Germline assignment: CDR1 GTSNPN and CDR2 SVGIG (reference sequence). The whole variable domain, remainder taken from reference TRBV30 and TRBJ1-2, is SQTIHQWPATLVQPVGSPLSLECTVEGTSNPNLYWYRQAAGRGLQLLFYSVGIGQISSEVPQNLSASRPQDRQFILSSKKLLLSDSGFYLCAWRTPGGAYGYTFGSGTRLTVV.

This sequence joins TRBV7-3 and TRBJ2-1; 7 bases match TRBD2. Germline V gives CDR1 SGHTA, CDR2 FQGTGA. V lost 5 bases, J lost 3 bases, and 7 bases stayed unmatched. The CDR3 length is 15 residues. DNA for the CDR3: TGTGCCAGCAGCCCAGTCGGCGGGAGCTACAATGAGCAGTTCTTC. This sequence encodes CASSPVGGSYNEQFF. The complete variable domain, with remaining parts taken from reference TRBV7-3 and TRBJ2-1, reads GAGVSQTPSNKVTEKGKYVELRCDPISGHTALYWYRQSLGQGPEFLIYFQGTGAADDSGLPNDRFFAVRPEGSVSTLKIQRTERGDSAVYLCASSPVGGSYNEQFFGPGTRLTVL.